The 30 T cell receptor beta chains below all came from one sample that was sequenced in a study of blood T cell repertoires in COVID-19 (TCRdb year 2020). Libraries came from the immunoSEQ multiplex PCR assay. Here the immuneACCESS table is served through TCRdb, limited to in-frame sequences with V and J called. Missing clones are a known gap in these copies; in checked studies unresolved V genes cover under half, and the rest lacks a known reason. This sample comprises roughly 150,000 clones, around 77% of them detected only once. 7% to 9% of the sample is taken by the ten largest. Input material: peripheral blood. Receptors were obtained from a man aged 50 to 59 with active or convalescent COVID-19.

This chain connects TRBV29-1 to TRBJ2-1, with unresolved D. Germline-derived CDR1 and CDR2 are SQVTM and ANQGSEA. CDR3 length equals 14 residues. V was cut by 4 bases and J by 0 bases, with 10 bases left in between. The CDR3 here is CSVVALSSYNEQFF. The CDR3 DNA reads TGCAGCGTTGTAGCTCTTAGCTCCTACAATGAGCAGTTCTTC.

The chain carries TRBV6-5 and TRBJ1-5, with 8 bases identical to TRBD1. CDR1 and CDR2 (germline): MNHEY, SVGAGI. This CDR3 is 13 amino acids long. Trimming removed 10 bases from V and 5 bases from J; junction bases left unmatched: 7. CDR3: CANGDRGDQPQHF. CDR3 in DNA: TGTGCCAACGGAGACAGGGGTGATCAGCCCCAGCATTTT.

V is TRBV9 and J is TRBJ2-7, with TRBD2 matching over 12 bases. The CDR3 has 17 residues. Trimming took 2 bases from V and 2 from J; bases not matched to a gene: 8. CDR1 and CDR2 from the germline V gene are SGDLS and YYNGEE. CDR3 sequence reads: CASSVPRLAGAAYEQYF. The CDR3 DNA is TGTGCCAGCAGCGTTCCCAGACTAGCGGGAGCGGCCTACGAGCAGTACTTC. The full variable domain, with the rest looked up from reference TRBV9 and TRBJ2-7, is DSGVTQTPKHLITATGQRVTLRCSPRSGDLSVYWYQQSLDQGLQFLIQYYNGEERAKGNILERFSAQQFPDLHSELNLSSLELGDSALYFCASSVPRLAGAAYEQYFGPGTRLTVT.

The V and J genes are TRBV19 and TRBJ1-1, with D tentatively TRBD1 (6 bases). V dropped 5 bases and J dropped 6 bases, with 22 bases sitting between them. The CDR3 is made up of 16 amino acids. Germline V lookup: CDR1 LNHDA, CDR2 SQIVND (reference sequence). The CDR3 nucleotides read TGTGCCAGTAGTGCTATTCCGGGAACAGGGTTTCCTGAAGCTTTCTTT. Its protein product is CASSAIPGTGFPEAFF.

This rearrangement joins TRBV5-6 to TRBJ2-5, with D possibly TRBD1 on 5 matching bases. Germline V lookup: CDR1 SGHDT, CDR2 YYEEEE. V shed 3 bases and J shed 7 bases, with 10 bases lying between them. The CDR3 sequence is 12 residues long. CDR3 nucleotides: TGTGCCAGCAGCTCCCAAGGGGTGACCCAGTACTTC. Protein sequence: CASSSQGVTQYF.

This chain uses TRBV10-3 with TRBJ2-7; D possibly corresponds to TRBD1 (5 bases). The CDR3 length is 11 residues. V shed 10 bases and J shed 6 bases, with 13 bases lying between them. Germline CDR1 reads ENHRY; CDR2 reads SYGVKD. This CDR3 is CATEWGREQYF. CDR3 in DNA: TGTGCCACTGAGTGGGGCCGCGAGCAGTACTTC.

This sequence joins TRBV30 and TRBJ2-2; D may be TRBD2 (5 bases). The V and J ends lost 4 bases and 5 bases respectively, with 26 bases between them. This CDR3 spans 18 amino acids. Germline V gene data show CDR1 as GTSNPN and CDR2 as SVGIG (reference sequence). The CDR3 region is CAWTVGHKGGRITGELFF. The CDR3 DNA follows: TGTGCCTGGACCGTCGGGCATAAAGGAGGTCGGATTACCGGGGAGCTGTTTTTT.

The rearrangement joins TRBV19 to TRBJ2-7; TRBD2 aligns across 10 bases. This CDR3 is built from 16 residues. Looked up from germline, CDR1 is LNHDA and CDR2 is SQIVND (reference sequence). The J segment lost 2 bases and the V segment lost 1 base, leaving 5 bases of the junction unmatched. CDR3 sequence reads: CASSIALAGGAYEQYF. In DNA form, the CDR3 reads TGTGCCAGTAGTATAGCCTTAGCGGGAGGCGCCTACGAGCAGTACTTC.

This clone has a handful of counts. V gene TRBV24-1 combines with J gene TRBJ2-7; D is possibly TRBD2 (6 bases). The CDR3 is 16 residues long. CDR1 and CDR2 (germline): KGHDR, SFDVKD. V gave up 3 bases and J gave up 4 bases, with 18 bases separating them. The chain's CDR3 is CATSDTGTGAGYEQYF. In DNA form, the CDR3 reads TGTGCCACCAGTGATACCGGGACGGGAGCCGGTTACGAGCAGTACTTC.

This clone was seen only once. The chain recombines TRBV7-2 with TRBJ2-3, with a tentative D call TRBD2 (5 bases). Germline CDR1 reads SGHTA; CDR2 reads FQGNSA. The CDR3 covers 14 residues. Trimming pared 2 bases from V and 4 bases from J, leaving 10 bases between. The CDR3 sequence: CASSLLGDADTQYF. In nucleotides, the CDR3 is TGTGCCAGCAGCTTACTCGGGGATGCAGATACGCAGTATTTT.

This CDR3 reads CATLRTKPNTGELFF. CDR3 DNA: TGTGCCACCCTGAGGACTAAACCGAACACCGGGGAGCTGTTTTTT. V gene TRBV21-1 combines with J gene TRBJ2-2; the DNA was not compared with TRBD2, the D call given in the table. TRBV21-1 is flagged as a pseudogene. This CDR3 has 15 amino acids.

The genes are TRBV27 and TRBJ2-1, with D possibly TRBD2 on 6 matching bases. Germline CDR1 and CDR2: MNHEY and SMNVEV (reference sequence). The germline V and J ends were trimmed by 5 bases and 2 bases, with 13 bases remaining between them. The CDR3 has 15 residues. CDR3 in amino acids: CASSVSRGTYNEQFF. In DNA, the CDR3 is TGTGCCAGCAGTGTAAGTCGCGGGACCTACAATGAGCAGTTCTTC.

In regard to this clone: Other DNA sequences within the sample encode an identical CDR3. The chain uses TRBV5-1 and TRBJ2-5; D gene unclear. The CDR3 consists of 12 residues. The V end was cut by 4 bases, the J end by 5 bases, with 9 bases between. The germline CDR1 and CDR2 sequences are SGHRS and YFSETQ. CDR3 sequence (DNA): TGCGCCAGCAGCCTCTCTCGGGAGACCCAGTACTTC. Translated, it gives CASSLSRETQYF.

The gene calls are TRBV18 and TRBJ1-1; D gene unclear. The germline V gene has CDR1 KGHSH and CDR2 LQKENI. V was clipped by 3 bases and J by 0 bases, with 11 bases between them. The CDR3 covers 15 residues. The CDR3 nucleotides read TGTGCCAGCTCACCGAAGGGAGACATGAACACTGAAGCTTTCTTT. It codes for CASSPKGDMNTEAFF.

The chain couples TRBV6-5 to TRBJ1-1; D is possibly TRBD1 (5 bases). The CDR3 spans 14 residues. V gave up 7 bases and J gave up 3 bases, with 15 bases separating them. Germline CDR1 reads MNHEY; CDR2 reads SVGAGI. The CDR3 here is CASTGLSGDTEAFF. CDR3 coding DNA: TGTGCCAGCACGGGTTTATCGGGGGACACTGAAGCTTTCTTT.

The gene calls are TRBV4-1 and TRBJ2-5; a weak D match, TRBD2 (6 bases). The germline V and J ends were trimmed by 3 bases and 5 bases, with 16 bases remaining between them. Germline-derived CDR1 and CDR2 are MGHRA and YSYEKL. CDR3 length: 15 amino acids. CDR3 residues: CASSHMGEEGETQYF. CDR3 bases: TGCGCCAGCAGCCATATGGGGGAGGAGGGGGAGACCCAGTACTTC.

The chain links TRBV28 to TRBJ1-5; 10 nucleotides agree with TRBD1. V lost 3 bases to trimming and J lost 10 bases; unmatched junction nucleotides: 12. The CDR3 consists of 16 residues. From germline, CDR1 is MDHEN and CDR2 SYDVKM. The chain's CDR3 is CASSLEGGQGTHPQHF. In DNA, the CDR3 is TGTGCCAGCAGTTTGGAAGGGGGACAGGGGACTCACCCCCAGCATTTT.

V usage is TRBV10-2 and J usage is TRBJ2-1; the match to TRBD2 covers 8 bases. Per germline, CDR1 WSHSY and CDR2 SAAADI. V trimming: 6 bases; J trimming: 10 bases; junction bases outside the gene matches: 14. The CDR3 consists of 15 residues. The CDR3 coding sequence is TGCGCCAGCAGACTTACTAGCGGTGCCAGAGGCGAGCAGTTCTTC. Its translation: CASRLTSGARGEQFF.

The V call is TRBV3-1 (or the pseudogene TRBV3-2), the J call TRBJ1-2; 7 bases are shared with TRBD1. Trimming at V came to 4 bases and at J to 4 bases, leaving 6 bases not matched to a gene. Germline V gene lookup returns CDR1 LGHDT and CDR2 YNNKEL (reference sequence). This CDR3 region has 14 residues. The DNA of the CDR3 is TGTGCCAGCAGCCCACCGGGACAGTCCTATGGCTACACCTTC. It is translated as CASSPPGQSYGYTF.

The gene calls are TRBV9 and TRBJ2-1, with D maybe TRBD2 (5 bases). Between the trimmed V and J ends, which lost 3 bases and 0 bases, there was a span of 10 bases. The germline V gene encodes CDR1 SGDLS and CDR2 YYNGEE. CDR3 length: 15 amino acids. CDR3 in DNA: TGTGCCAGCAGCGCCGCGGGTAGCTCCTACAATGAGCAGTTCTTC. Amino acid sequence: CASSAAGSSYNEQFF.

This chain links TRBV5-6 with TRBJ1-6, with 9 bases fitting TRBD1. Germline V CDR1 and CDR2: SGHDT, YYEEEE. J was trimmed by 7 bases and V by 2 bases; bases with no gene match: 1. CDR3 size: 14 residues. The CDR3 here is CASSLTGGNSPLHF. DNA for the CDR3: TGTGCCAGCAGCTTAACAGGGGGCAATTCACCCCTCCACTTT. The full variable domain, with the rest looked up from reference TRBV5-6 and TRBJ1-6, is DAGVTQSPTHLIKTRGQQVTLRCSPKSGHDTVSWYQQALGQGPQFIFQYYEEEERQRGNFPDRFSGHQFPNYSSELNVNALLLGDSALYLCASSLTGGNSPLHFGNGTRLTVT.

This rearrangement joins TRBV14 to TRBJ1-5; no reliable D call. The CDR3 has 12 amino acids. Germline V gene data show CDR1 as SGHDN and CDR2 as FVKESK. V shed 2 bases and J shed 4 bases, with 3 bases lying between them. The CDR3 DNA is TGTGCCAGCAGCCAAACTAATCAGCCCCAGCATTTT. It translates to CASSQTNQPQHF.

CDR3 nucleotides: TGTGCCAGCAGCGTCCGGGAGGGGGCGGATGAAAAACTGTTTTTT. It codes for CASSVREGADEKLFF. The rearrangement links TRBV7-8 to TRBJ1-4, with 7 bases matching TRBD1. Trimming at V came to 5 bases and at J to 6 bases, leaving 9 bases not matched to a gene. The CDR3 extends over 15 amino acids. Germline loops: CDR1 SGHVS, CDR2 FQNEAQ.

This clone was recorded only once. This chain joins TRBV7-3 and TRBJ2-7, with TRBD2 matching over 9 bases. There are 15 residues in the CDR3. The germline V gene has CDR1 SGHTA and CDR2 FQGTGA. The V gene end was trimmed by 5 bases and the J gene end by 3 bases; junction bases not matched to a gene: 8. CDR3 DNA: TGTGCCAGCAGCGTCACTCCTAGCGGGGTCTACGAGCAGTACTTC. Encoded protein: CASSVTPSGVYEQYF.

Details on this clone: An end of the junction differs from the germline gene, which may be a read error. The J gene is TRBJ1-2, the V gene TRBV4-1; D is perhaps TRBD1 (6 bases). The CDR3 is 15 amino acids. Germline values: CDR1 MGHRA, CDR2 YSYEKL. CDR3 protein: CASSQDYQGYYGYTF. The CDR3 region has the DNA TGCGCCAGCAGCCAAGACTACCAGGGGTACTACGGCTACACCTTC.

The J gene is TRBJ2-7, the V gene TRBV11-2, with D perhaps matching TRBD2 (5 bases). The length of the CDR3 is 14 residues. With 0 bases removed from V and 2 bases from J, the gap between germline ends came to 8 bases. The V gene's germline CDR1 is SGHAT and CDR2 FQNNGV. The CDR3 DNA is TGTGCCAGCAGCTTAGATGGTAGCGCCTACGAGCAGTACTTC. This gives the protein CASSLDGSAYEQYF.

V usage is TRBV28 and J usage is TRBJ1-6; no clear D gene. Per the germline V gene, CDR1 is MDHEN and CDR2 is SYDVKM. The CDR3 totals 17 residues. V gave up 1 base and J gave up 0 bases, with 10 bases separating them. In DNA form, the CDR3 reads TGTGCCAGCAGTTTATATGCCTCCAGCTCCTATAATTCACCCCTCCACTTT. Translation gives CASSLYASSSYNSPLHF.

The V gene is TRBV2, the J gene TRBJ2-1; the D gene is possibly TRBD2 (7 bases). The CDR3 contains 12 residues. Trimming removed 6 bases at V and 8 bases at J, with 11 bases between. Germline V gene lookup returns CDR1 SNHLY and CDR2 FYNNEI. The CDR3 nucleotides are TGTGCCAGCAGATGGGGGGGCGATGAGCAGTTCTTC. This gives the protein CASRWGGDEQFF.

The CDR3 bases are TGTGCCAGCAGCTCTTGGTCTTGGGGACAGGGGCAGGGGACCCAGTACTTC. Protein product: CASSSWSWGQGQGTQYF. The chain employs TRBV11-2 and TRBJ2-5, with 10 bases matching TRBD1. The germline V gene has CDR1 SGHAT and CDR2 FQNNGV. The CDR3 runs 17 residues. V lost 4 bases and J lost 7; bases outside the gene matches: 15.

As for this clone: Compared with germline, one end of the junction differs, possibly owing to a read error. V and J are TRBV10-3 and TRBJ2-3; TRBD2 agrees at 9 bases. The CDR3 totals 14 residues. Germline V lookup: CDR1 ENHRY, CDR2 SYGVKD. The CDR3 DNA sequence: TGTGCCATCAGCCCAGGGACTAGCAGAGATACGCAGTATTTT. Translated, it gives CAISPGTSRDTQYF.